There are a few counts of the clone carrying this T cell receptor beta chain. Trimming took 7 bases from V and 2 from J, leaving 9 bases between them. The CDR3 length is 13 residues. In germline, CDR1 is MNHEY, CDR2 SMNVEV (reference sequence). The entry originates in a study of PD-1 blockade in classical Hodgkin lymphoma. Time point described: cycle 4 day 1 (C4D1), after 5 to 7 weeks of nivolumab. The patients all showed relapse after autologous stem cell transplantation, while their brentuximab vedotin exposure varied. It was by magnetic negative selection that CD4+ T cells were purified from thawed PBMCs. Clones were read by immunoSEQ multiplex PCR, and TCRdb kept only the in-frame ones, dropping some. The sample lists tens of thousands of clones, roughly nine tenths occurring once.

This TCR derives from a human donor with classical Hodgkin lymphoma. The specimen was CD4+ T cells from blood, collected before the fourth cycle of nivolumab. The chain has TRBV27 and TRBJ1-3; D gene ambiguous. CDR3 sequence reads: CASKARTGNTIYF. The CDR3 DNA reads TGTGCCAGCAAGGCCAGGACTGGAAACACCATATATTTT.